Presented here are 14 T cell receptor beta chains from one specimen sequenced in a study of cytotoxic CD8 clonotypes in ibrutinib-treated CLL. Generated by immunoSEQ multiplex PCR, the TCRdb table keeps only in-frame clones and is missing some. The sample lists about 140,000 clones; more than 75% were seen once. The sample consisted of PBMCs, taken after 36 months of ibrutinib treatment. These receptors were collected from a human donor with chronic lymphocytic leukemia.

This clone turned up a few times. The rearrangement joins TRBV4-2 to TRBJ1-5, with 7 bases fitting TRBD1. Germline assignment: CDR1 LGHNA and CDR2 YNFKEQ. The CDR3 runs to 16 residues. J was trimmed by 6 bases and V by 1 base; bases with no gene match: 9. CDR3 region: CASSQVTGEDGQPQHF. The DNA of the CDR3 is TGTGCCAGCAGCCAAGTTACAGGGGAGGACGGTCAGCCCCAGCATTTT.

This rearrangement joins TRBV5-1 to TRBJ1-1, with D possibly TRBD1 on 6 matching bases. The germline V gene has CDR1 SGHRS and CDR2 YFSETQ. CDR3 length: 14 residues. V dropped 8 bases and J dropped 1 base, with 15 bases sitting between them. The chain's CDR3 is CASFQDSTNTEAFF. The DNA for the CDR3 is TGCGCCAGTTTCCAGGACAGCACGAACACTGAAGCTTTCTTT.

This chain joins TRBV7-9 and TRBJ2-5, with D unclear. Trimming pared 4 bases from V and 5 bases from J, leaving 8 bases between. CDR3 length equals 12 residues. Germline V gene data show CDR1 as SEHNR and CDR2 as FQNEAQ (reference sequence). For the CDR3, the DNA is TGTGCCAGCAGCTCCAACTTGGAGACCCAGTACTTC. It specifies CASSSNLETQYF.

This chain connects TRBV5-4 to TRBJ2-7, with D perhaps being TRBD1 or TRBD2 (6 bases each). Germline loops: CDR1 SGHNT, CDR2 YYREEE (reference sequence). V was shortened by 5 bases and J by 7 bases, with 22 bases between the two germline ends. The CDR3 loop spans 15 amino acids. CDR3 protein: CASRSLGGRRREQYF. Here the CDR3 DNA reads TGTGCCAGCAGGTCCCTGGGGGGCCGGCGTCGGGAGCAGTACTTC.

This clone appeared once. The V and J genes are TRBV6-6 and TRBJ2-7; 7 bases are shared with TRBD1. CDR3 length: 14 amino acids. Germline V gene lookup returns CDR1 MNHNY and CDR2 SVGAGI (reference sequence). Germline trimming cut 7 bases from V and 3 bases from J; bases unmatched to any gene: 9. The CDR3 DNA reads as TGTGCCAGCACTTCACAGGGGCTGAACTACGAGCAGTACTTC. Its protein product is CASTSQGLNYEQYF.

In nucleotides, the CDR3 is TGTGCCAGCTCTGGGCAGGAAAATCAGCCCCAGCATTTT. Its protein is CASSGQENQPQHF. The J gene is TRBJ1-5, the V gene TRBV18; D not resolved. This CDR3 spans 13 amino acids. CDR1 is KGHSH, CDR2 LQKENI, per germline. V shed 6 bases and J shed 4 bases, with 10 bases lying between them. The entire variable domain, with the rest obtained from reference TRBV18 and TRBJ1-5, is as follows: NAGVMQNPRHLVRRRGQEARLRCSPMKGHSHVYWYRQLPEEGLKFMVYLQKENIIDESGMPKERFSAEFPKEGPSILRIQQVVRGDSAAYFCASSGQENQPQHFGDGTRLSIL.

The rearrangement uses TRBV18 and TRBJ2-3; the D is unclear. CDR1 is KGHSH, CDR2 LQKENI, per germline. V was clipped by 3 bases and J by 6 bases, with 16 bases between them. This CDR3 contains 15 residues. The CDR3: CASSPLGRSPDTQYF. The CDR3 bases are TGTGCCAGCTCACCGTTGGGCAGGAGCCCCGATACGCAGTATTTT.

The rearrangement uses TRBV7-9 and TRBJ2-7; 9 bases align to TRBD1. The CDR3 has 14 residues. The germline V gene encodes CDR1 SEHNR and CDR2 FQNEAQ (reference sequence). The junction had 3 bases not matched to a gene; V was cut back by 2 bases and J by 4 bases. As DNA, the CDR3 is TGTGCCAGCAGCTTAAGGGACAGGGAGTACGAGCAGTACTTC. It yields the protein CASSLRDREYEQYF.

The rearrangement links TRBV6-5 to TRBJ1-1; weak D call: TRBD1 (5 bases). CDR3 size: 15 residues. V lost 0 bases and J lost 2, with 10 bases in between. Germline V gene lookup returns CDR1 MNHEY and CDR2 SVGAGI. CDR3 loop: CASSYSPGGNTEAFF. For the CDR3, the DNA is TGTGCCAGCAGTTACTCGCCGGGGGGAAACACTGAAGCTTTCTTT.

CDR3 nucleotide sequence: TGTGCCAGCAGTCCACCCTTCCGGAACACTGAAGCTTTCTTT. This encodes CASSPPFRNTEAFF. The V and J genes are TRBV28 and TRBJ1-1; D is unresolved. The ends were cut back, 5 bases at V and 1 base at J, with 11 bases in the middle. Germline V gene data show CDR1 as MDHEN and CDR2 as SYDVKM. The CDR3 is 14 amino acids.

V usage is TRBV27 and J usage is TRBJ1-5; no firm D call. V lost 3 bases, J lost 4 bases, and 4 bases lay in between. In germline, CDR1 is MNHEY, CDR2 SMNVEV (reference sequence). The CDR3 extends over 12 amino acids. In nucleotides, the CDR3 is TGTGCCAGCAGTTTGACAAATCAGCCCCAGCATTTT. This gives the protein CASSLTNQPQHF.

This chain joins TRBV5-8 and TRBJ2-7, with 7 nucleotides matching TRBD2. The CDR3 has 15 residues. CDR1 is SGHTS and CDR2 is YDEGEE in the germline V gene. V trimming: 4 bases; J trimming: 6 bases; junction bases outside the gene matches: 13. CDR3 coding DNA: TGTGCCAGCAGCCCGCACTCTGGACTAGTCCCCGAGCAGTACTTC. Translating it yields CASSPHSGLVPEQYF.

V is TRBV20-1 and J is TRBJ2-4; D remains ambiguous. Deletions cut 6 bases from V and 4 bases from J, with 4 bases between. The CDR3 is made up of 10 amino acids. Germline V lookup: CDR1 DFQATT, CDR2 SNEGSKA (reference sequence). DNA of the CDR3: TGCAGTGCCTTTAAAAACATTCAGTACTTC. Translated, it gives CSAFKNIQYF.

The chain carries TRBV6-6 and TRBJ1-2, with a tentative D call TRBD1 (6 bases). V lost 5 bases and J 4 bases, leaving 11 bases between the germline ends. The CDR3 extends over 13 amino acids. The germline CDR1 and CDR2 sequences are MNHNY and SVGAGI (reference sequence). CDR3 region: CASSPTGTYGYTF. CDR3 nucleotide sequence: TGTGCCAGCAGTCCTACAGGGACCTATGGCTACACCTTC.